This TCR beta chain derives from a study of cytomegalovirus exposure and HLA in healthy donors. Primers: 60 Vbeta forward and 13 Jbeta reverse. Profiling relied on immunoSEQ multiplex PCR, and the TCRdb table lists in-frame clones only, not all of them. The sample contains about 120,000 clones, roughly 69% of which appear only once. The germline V gene has CDR1 SNHLY and CDR2 FYNNEI. There are 16 residues in the CDR3. V shed 5 bases and J 5 bases; nucleotides not matched to a gene: 6. The sequencing input was PBMCs. The sequence was obtained from a middle-aged woman in good health and CMV-seropositive. The gene calls are TRBV2 and TRBJ2-5; 15 positions agree with TRBD2. CDR3 region: CASSWTSGGGSETQYF. CDR3 coding DNA: TGTGCCAGCAGTTGGACTAGCGGGGGGGGGAGTGAGACCCAGTACTTC.